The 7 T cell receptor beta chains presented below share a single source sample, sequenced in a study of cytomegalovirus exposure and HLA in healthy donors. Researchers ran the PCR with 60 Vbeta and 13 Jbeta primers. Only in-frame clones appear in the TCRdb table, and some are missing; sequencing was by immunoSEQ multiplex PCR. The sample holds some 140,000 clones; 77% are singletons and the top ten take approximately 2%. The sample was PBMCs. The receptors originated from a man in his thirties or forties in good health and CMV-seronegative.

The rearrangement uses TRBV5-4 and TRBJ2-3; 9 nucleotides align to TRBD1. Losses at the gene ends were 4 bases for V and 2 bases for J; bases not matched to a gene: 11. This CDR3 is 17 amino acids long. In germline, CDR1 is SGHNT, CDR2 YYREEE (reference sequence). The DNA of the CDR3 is TGTGCCAGCAGCATAGGGACAGGGAATTTGGCCACAGATACGCAGTATTTT. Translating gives CASSIGTGNLATDTQYF.

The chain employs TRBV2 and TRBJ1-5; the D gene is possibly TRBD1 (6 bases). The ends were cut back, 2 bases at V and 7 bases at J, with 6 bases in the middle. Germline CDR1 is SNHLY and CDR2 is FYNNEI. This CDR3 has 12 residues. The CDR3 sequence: CASSEQGQPQHF. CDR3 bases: TGTGCCAGCAGTGAACAGGGGCAGCCCCAGCATTTT.

CDR3 amino acids: CASSPSPSYEQYF. The CDR3, as DNA: TGTGCCAGCAGTCCGTCCCCGTCCTACGAGCAGTACTTC. The V gene is TRBV25-1, the J gene TRBJ2-7; D gene unclear. Between the trimmed V and J ends, which lost 5 bases and 1 base, there was a span of 9 bases. Germline V gene data show CDR1 as MGHDK and CDR2 as SYGVNS. The CDR3 is made up of 13 amino acids.

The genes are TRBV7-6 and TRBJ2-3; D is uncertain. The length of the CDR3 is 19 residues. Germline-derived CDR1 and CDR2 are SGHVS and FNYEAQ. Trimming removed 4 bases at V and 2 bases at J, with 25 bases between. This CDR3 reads CASSSIVWRSSPNTDTQYF. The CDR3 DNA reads TGTGCCAGCAGCTCAATAGTATGGCGAAGTAGCCCCAACACAGATACGCAGTATTTT.

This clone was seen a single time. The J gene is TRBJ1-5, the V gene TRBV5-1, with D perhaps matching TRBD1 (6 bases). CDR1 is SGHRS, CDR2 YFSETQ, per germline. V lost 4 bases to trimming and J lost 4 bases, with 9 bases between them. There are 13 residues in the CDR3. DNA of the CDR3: TGCGCCAGCAGCATGACAGGAAATCAGCCCCAGCATTTT. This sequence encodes CASSMTGNQPQHF.

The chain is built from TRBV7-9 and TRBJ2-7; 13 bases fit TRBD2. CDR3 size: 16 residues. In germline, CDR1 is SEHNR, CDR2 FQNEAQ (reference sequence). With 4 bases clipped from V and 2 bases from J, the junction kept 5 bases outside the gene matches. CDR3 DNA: TGTGCCAGCAGCTCCTCAGGACTAGCGGGAGCCTACGAGCAGTACTTC. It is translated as CASSSSGLAGAYEQYF.

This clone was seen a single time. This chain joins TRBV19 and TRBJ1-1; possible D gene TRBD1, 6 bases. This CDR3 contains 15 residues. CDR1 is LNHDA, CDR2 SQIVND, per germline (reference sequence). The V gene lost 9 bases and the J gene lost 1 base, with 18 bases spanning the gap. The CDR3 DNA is TGTGCCAGCATCCTCCAGGGGTTCTGGAACACTGAAGCTTTCTTT. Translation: CASILQGFWNTEAFF.